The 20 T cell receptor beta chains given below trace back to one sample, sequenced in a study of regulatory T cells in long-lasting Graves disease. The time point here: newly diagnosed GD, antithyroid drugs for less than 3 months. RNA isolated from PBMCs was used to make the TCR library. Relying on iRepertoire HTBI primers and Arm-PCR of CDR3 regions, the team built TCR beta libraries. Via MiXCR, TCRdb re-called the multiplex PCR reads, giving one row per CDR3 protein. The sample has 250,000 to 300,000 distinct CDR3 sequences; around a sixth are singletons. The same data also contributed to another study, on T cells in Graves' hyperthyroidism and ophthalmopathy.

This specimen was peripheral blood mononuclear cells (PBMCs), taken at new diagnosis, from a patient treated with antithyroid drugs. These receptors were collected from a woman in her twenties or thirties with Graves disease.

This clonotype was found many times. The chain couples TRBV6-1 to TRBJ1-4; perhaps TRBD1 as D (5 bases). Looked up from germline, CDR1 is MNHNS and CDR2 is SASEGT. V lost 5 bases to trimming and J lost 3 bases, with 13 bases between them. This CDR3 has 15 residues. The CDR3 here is CASSHPTGANEKLFF. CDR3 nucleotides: TGTGCCAGCAGTCACCCAACGGGGGCTAATGAAAAACTGTTTTTT.

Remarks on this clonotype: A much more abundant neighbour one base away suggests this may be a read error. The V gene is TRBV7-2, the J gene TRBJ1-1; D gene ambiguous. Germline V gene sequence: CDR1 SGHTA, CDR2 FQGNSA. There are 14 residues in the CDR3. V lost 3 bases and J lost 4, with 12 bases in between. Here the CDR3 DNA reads TGTGCCAGCAGCTTGTCCGGACGGGCCACTGAAGCTTTCTTT. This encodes CASSLSGRATEAFF.

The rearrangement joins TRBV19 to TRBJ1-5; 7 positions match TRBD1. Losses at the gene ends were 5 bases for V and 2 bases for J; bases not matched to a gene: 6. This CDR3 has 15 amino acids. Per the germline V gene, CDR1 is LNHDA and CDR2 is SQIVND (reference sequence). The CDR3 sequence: CASSDYRGGNQPQHF. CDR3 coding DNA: TGTGCCAGTAGTGACTACAGGGGAGGCAATCAGCCCCAGCATTTT.

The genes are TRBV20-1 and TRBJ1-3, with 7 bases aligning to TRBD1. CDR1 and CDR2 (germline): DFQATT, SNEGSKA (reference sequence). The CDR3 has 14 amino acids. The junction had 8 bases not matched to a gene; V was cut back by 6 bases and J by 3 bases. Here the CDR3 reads CSATEGAGGNTIYF. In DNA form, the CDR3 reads TGCAGTGCAACCGAGGGGGCTGGTGGAAACACCATATATTTT.

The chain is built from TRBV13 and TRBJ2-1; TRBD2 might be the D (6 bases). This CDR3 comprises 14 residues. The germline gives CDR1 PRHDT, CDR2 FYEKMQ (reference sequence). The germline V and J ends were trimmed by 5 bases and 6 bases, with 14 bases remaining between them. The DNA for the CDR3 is TGTGCCAGCAGCGACCCTAGCGCGGGCAATGAGCAGTTCTTC. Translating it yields CASSDPSAGNEQFF.

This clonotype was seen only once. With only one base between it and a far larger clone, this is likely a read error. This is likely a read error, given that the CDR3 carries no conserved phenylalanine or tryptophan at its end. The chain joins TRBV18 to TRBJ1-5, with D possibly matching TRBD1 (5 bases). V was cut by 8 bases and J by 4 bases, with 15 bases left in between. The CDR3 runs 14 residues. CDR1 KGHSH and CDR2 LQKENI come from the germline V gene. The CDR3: CASSPGTWNQPQHL. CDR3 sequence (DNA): TGTGCCAGCAGCCCCGGGACGTGGAATCAGCCCCAGCATCTT.

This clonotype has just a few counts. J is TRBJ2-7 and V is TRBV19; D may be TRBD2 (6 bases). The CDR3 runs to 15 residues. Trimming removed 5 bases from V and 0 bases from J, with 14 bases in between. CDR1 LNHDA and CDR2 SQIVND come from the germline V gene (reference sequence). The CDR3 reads CASSQGAGSSYEQYF. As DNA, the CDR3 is TGTGCCAGTAGTCAAGGGGCGGGGAGCTCCTACGAGCAGTACTTC.

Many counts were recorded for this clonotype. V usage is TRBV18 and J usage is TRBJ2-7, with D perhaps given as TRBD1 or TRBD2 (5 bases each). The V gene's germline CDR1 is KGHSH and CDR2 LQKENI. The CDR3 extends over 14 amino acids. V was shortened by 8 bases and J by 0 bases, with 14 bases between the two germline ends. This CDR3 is CASSPGTASYEQYF. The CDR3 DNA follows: TGTGCCAGCAGCCCCGGGACCGCCTCCTACGAGCAGTACTTC.

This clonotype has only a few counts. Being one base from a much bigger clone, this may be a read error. CDR3 DNA sequence: TGTGCCAGCAGCTTACGGGGGGGGTACAATGAGCAGTCCTTC. Translation: CASSLRGGYNEQSF. J is TRBJ2-1 and V is TRBV11-3, with TRBD2 identical over 8 bases. The CDR3 runs 14 residues. Germline-derived CDR1 and CDR2 are SGHNT and YENEEA.

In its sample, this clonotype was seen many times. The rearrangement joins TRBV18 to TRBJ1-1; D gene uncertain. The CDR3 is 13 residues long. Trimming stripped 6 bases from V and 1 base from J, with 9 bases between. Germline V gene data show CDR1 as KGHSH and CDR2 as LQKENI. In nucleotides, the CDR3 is TGTGCCAGCTCCCGAAGCGGGAACACTGAAGCTTTCTTT. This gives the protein CASSRSGNTEAFF.

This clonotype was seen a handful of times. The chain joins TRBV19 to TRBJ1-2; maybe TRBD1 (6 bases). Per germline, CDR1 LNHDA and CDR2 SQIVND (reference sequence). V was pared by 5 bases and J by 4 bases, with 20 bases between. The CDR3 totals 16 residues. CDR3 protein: CASSSGAGQSSYGYTF. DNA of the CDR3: TGTGCCAGTAGTTCCGGAGCAGGACAGTCCAGCTATGGCTACACCTTC.

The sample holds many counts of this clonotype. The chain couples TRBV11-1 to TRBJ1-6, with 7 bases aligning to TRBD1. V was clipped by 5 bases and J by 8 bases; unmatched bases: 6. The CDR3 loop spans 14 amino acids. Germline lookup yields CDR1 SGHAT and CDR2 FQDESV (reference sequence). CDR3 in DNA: TGTGCCAGCAGCGTTACCGACAGGGATTCACCCCTCCACTTT. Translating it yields CASSVTDRDSPLHF.

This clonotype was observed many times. Here the CDR3 DNA reads TGTGCCAGCAGCGTAGGGGGGGGACTAGCGGGGTCCCTTTCCTACAATGAGCAGTTCTTC. Protein sequence: CASSVGGGLAGSLSYNEQFF. The gene calls are TRBV9 and TRBJ2-1; 13 bases fit TRBD2. Germline CDR1 is SGDLS and CDR2 is YYNGEE. The CDR3 sequence is 20 residues long. V trimming: 0 bases; J trimming: 1 base; junction bases outside the gene matches: 10.

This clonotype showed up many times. The chain's CDR3 is CASSSPWAGGPDTQYF. The CDR3 nucleotides are TGTGCCAGCAGTTCACCCTGGGCGGGGGGGCCTGATACGCAGTATTTT. The chain joins TRBV27 to TRBJ2-3; 9 nucleotides agree with TRBD2. J was trimmed by 6 bases and V by 4 bases; bases with no gene match: 11. There are 16 residues in the CDR3. The germline V gene has CDR1 MNHEY and CDR2 SMNVEV (reference sequence).

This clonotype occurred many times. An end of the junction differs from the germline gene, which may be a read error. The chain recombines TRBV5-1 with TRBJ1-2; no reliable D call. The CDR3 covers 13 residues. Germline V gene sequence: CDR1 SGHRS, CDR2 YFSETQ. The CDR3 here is CASSSQNNYGYTF. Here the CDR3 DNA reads TGTGCCAGCAGCTCCCAAAATAACTATGGCTACACCTTC.

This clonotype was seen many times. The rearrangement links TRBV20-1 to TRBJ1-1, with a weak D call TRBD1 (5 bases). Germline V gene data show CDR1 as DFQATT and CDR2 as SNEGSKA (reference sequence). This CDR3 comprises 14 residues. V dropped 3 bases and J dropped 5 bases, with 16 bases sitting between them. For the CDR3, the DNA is TGCAGTGCTAGTCGCGATGGGGGGGAAACTGAAGCTTTCTTT. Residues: CSASRDGGETEAFF.

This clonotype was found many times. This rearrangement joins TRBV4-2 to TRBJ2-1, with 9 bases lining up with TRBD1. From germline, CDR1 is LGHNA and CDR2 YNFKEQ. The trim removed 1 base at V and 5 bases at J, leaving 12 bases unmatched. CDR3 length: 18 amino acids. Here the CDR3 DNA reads TGTGCCAGCAGCCAAGGTTTAACCGGGACAGGGAAAGACAATGAGCAGTTCTTC. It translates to CASSQGLTGTGKDNEQFF.

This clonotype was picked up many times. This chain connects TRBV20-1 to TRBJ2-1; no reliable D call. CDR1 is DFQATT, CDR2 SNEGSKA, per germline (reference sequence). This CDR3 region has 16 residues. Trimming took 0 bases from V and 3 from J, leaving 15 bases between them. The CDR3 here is CSARDLLADHYNEQFF. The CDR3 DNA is TGCAGTGCTAGAGATCTTCTGGCGGACCACTACAATGAGCAGTTCTTC.

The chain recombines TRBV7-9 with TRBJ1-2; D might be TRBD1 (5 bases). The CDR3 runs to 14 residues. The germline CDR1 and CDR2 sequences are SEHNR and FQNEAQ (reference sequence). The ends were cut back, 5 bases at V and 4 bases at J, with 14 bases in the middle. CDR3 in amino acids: CASSNADGTYGYTF. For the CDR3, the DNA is TGTGCCAGCAGCAACGCTGACGGGACCTATGGCTACACCTTC.

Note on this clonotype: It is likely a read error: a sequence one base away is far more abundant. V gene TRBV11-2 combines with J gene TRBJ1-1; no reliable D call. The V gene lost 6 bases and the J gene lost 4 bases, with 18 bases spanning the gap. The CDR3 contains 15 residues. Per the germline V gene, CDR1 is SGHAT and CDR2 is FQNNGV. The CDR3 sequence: CASSDGSLMSTEAFF. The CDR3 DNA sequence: TGTGCCAGCAGTGACGGATCACTTATGAGCACTGAAGCTTTCTTT.